One and the same sample provided the 7 T cell receptor beta chains below, sequenced in a study of blood T cell repertoires in COVID-19. Data came from immunoSEQ multiplex PCR; TCRdb stores just in-frame clones and leaves some out. The repertoire consists of more than 150,000 clones, with approximately 87% occurring once and the leading ten covering roughly 2.5%. The sample comprised peripheral blood. Source of these receptors: a man aged 35 to 55 with active or convalescent COVID-19.

The CDR3 sequence is CASSLQGTTYNSPLHF. CDR3 nucleotides: TGTGCCAGCAGCTTACAGGGTACCACCTATAATTCACCCCTCCACTTT. The chain combines TRBV7-6 with TRBJ1-6; D is possibly TRBD1 (5 bases). The germline V and J ends were trimmed by 2 bases and 2 bases, with 10 bases remaining between them. Germline CDR1 and CDR2: SGHVS and FNYEAQ. The CDR3 runs to 16 residues.

The chain couples TRBV10-3 to TRBJ1-2; TRBD1 aligns across 7 bases. Germline CDR1 is ENHRY and CDR2 is SYGVKD. V trimming: 6 bases; J trimming: 7 bases; junction bases outside the gene matches: 5. The CDR3 loop spans 12 amino acids. Written as DNA, the CDR3 is TGTGCCATCAGGGGGACAGAGGGTGGCTACACCTTC. Translated: CAIRGTEGGYTF.

The chain recombines TRBV28 with TRBJ1-5, with D possibly being TRBD1 (5 bases). There are 14 residues in the CDR3. Germline V CDR1 and CDR2: MDHEN, SYDVKM. Deletions cut 3 bases from V and 6 bases from J, with 12 bases between. The CDR3 coding sequence is TGTGCCAGCAGTTTTCCGGGGGGAGGTCAGCCCCAGCATTTT. It encodes CASSFPGGGQPQHF.

The chain links TRBV19 to TRBJ1-6; D call uncertain. The CDR3 has 14 residues. Germline assignment: CDR1 LNHDA and CDR2 SQIVND (reference sequence). V lost 3 bases and J 10 bases, leaving 13 bases between the germline ends. CDR3 DNA sequence: TGTGCCAGTAGTATGAGAACCCCCGAGTCACCCCTCCACTTT. This translates into CASSMRTPESPLHF.

V and J are TRBV30 and TRBJ1-3; D unclear. The CDR3 covers 14 residues. Trimming pared 5 bases from V and 4 bases from J, leaving 15 bases between. The germline V gene has CDR1 GTSNPN and CDR2 SVGIG (reference sequence). CDR3: CAWGPTQRGNTIYF. CDR3 nucleotide sequence: TGTGCCTGGGGCCCTACTCAGCGGGGAAACACCATATATTTT.

The chain carries TRBV5-4 and TRBJ2-7; 7 bases align to TRBD2. Germline values: CDR1 SGHNT, CDR2 YYREEE (reference sequence). This CDR3 region has 14 residues. After removal of 4 bases from V and 3 bases from J, the junction contained 7 bases not matched to a gene. CDR3 region: CASSPGGRSYEQYF. For the CDR3, the DNA is TGTGCCAGCAGCCCGGGAGGTCGTAGCTACGAGCAGTACTTC.

In this sample, this clone turned up once. This rearrangement joins TRBV7-2 to TRBJ2-5; weak D call: TRBD1 (5 bases). Trimming took 2 bases from V and 1 from J, leaving 11 bases between them. This CDR3 is built from 15 residues. Germline V gives CDR1 SGHTA, CDR2 FQGNSA. The CDR3: CASSLYQGIQETQYF. DNA of the CDR3: TGTGCCAGCAGCTTATATCAGGGTATCCAAGAGACCCAGTACTTC.